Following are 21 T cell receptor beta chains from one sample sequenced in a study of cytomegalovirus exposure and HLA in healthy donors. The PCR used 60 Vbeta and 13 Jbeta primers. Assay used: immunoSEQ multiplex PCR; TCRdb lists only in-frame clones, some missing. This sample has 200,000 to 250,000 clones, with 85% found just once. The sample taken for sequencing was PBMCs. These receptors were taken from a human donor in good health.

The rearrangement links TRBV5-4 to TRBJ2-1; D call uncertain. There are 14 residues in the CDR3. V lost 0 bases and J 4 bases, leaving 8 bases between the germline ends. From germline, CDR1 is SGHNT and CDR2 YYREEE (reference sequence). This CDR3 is CASSLAGSYNEQFF. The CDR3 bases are TGTGCCAGCAGCTTGGCAGGATCTTACAATGAGCAGTTCTTC.

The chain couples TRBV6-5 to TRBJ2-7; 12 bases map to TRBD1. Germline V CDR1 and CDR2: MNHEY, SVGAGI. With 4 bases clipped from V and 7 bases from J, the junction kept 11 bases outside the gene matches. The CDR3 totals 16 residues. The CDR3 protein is CASSSKKGQGAREQYF. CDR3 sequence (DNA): TGTGCCAGCAGTTCAAAAAAGGGACAGGGGGCTCGGGAGCAGTACTTC.

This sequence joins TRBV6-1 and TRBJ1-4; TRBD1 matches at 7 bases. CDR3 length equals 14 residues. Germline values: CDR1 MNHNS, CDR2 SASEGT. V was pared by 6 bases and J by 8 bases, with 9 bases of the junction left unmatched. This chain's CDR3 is CASRGRGRGEKLFF. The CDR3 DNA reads TGTGCCAGCAGGGGAAGGGGGCGCGGGGAAAAACTGTTTTTT.

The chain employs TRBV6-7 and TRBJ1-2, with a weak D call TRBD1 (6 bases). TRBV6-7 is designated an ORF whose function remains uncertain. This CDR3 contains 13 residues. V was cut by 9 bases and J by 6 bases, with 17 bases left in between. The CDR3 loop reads CARLRGEGHGYTF. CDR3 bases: TGTGCCAGATTAAGGGGGGAGGGTCATGGCTACACCTTC.

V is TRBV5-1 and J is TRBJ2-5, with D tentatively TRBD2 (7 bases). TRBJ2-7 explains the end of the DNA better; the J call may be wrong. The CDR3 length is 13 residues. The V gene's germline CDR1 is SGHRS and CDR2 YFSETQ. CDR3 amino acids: CASSPWGGDEQYF. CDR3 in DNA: TGCGCCAGCAGTCCATGGGGGGGCGACGAGCAGTACTTC.

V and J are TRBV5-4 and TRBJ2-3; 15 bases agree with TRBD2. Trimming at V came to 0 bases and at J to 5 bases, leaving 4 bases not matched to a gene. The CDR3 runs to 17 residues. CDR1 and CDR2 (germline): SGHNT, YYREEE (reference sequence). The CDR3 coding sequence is TGTGCCAGCAGCTTGGCAGGGACTAGCGGGAGGAAAGATACGCAGTATTTT. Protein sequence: CASSLAGTSGRKDTQYF.

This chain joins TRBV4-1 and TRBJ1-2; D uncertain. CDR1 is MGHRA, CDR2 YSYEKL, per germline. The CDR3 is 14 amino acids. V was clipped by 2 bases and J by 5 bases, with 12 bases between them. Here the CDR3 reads CASSQTRPDYGYTF. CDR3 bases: TGCGCCAGCAGCCAAACGAGGCCGGATTATGGCTACACCTTC.

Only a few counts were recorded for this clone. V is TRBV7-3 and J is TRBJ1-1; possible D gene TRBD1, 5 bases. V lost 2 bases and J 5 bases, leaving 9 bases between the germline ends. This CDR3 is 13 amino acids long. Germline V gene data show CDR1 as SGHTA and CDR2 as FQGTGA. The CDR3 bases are TGTGCCAGCAGCTTACGGGGGTTTACTGAAGCTTTCTTT. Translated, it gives CASSLRGFTEAFF.

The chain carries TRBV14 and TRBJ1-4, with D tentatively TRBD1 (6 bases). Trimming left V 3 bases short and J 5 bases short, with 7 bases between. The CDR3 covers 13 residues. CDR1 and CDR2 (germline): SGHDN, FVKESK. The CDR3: CASSQQGNEKLFF. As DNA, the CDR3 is TGTGCCAGCAGCCAGCAGGGGAATGAAAAACTGTTTTTT.

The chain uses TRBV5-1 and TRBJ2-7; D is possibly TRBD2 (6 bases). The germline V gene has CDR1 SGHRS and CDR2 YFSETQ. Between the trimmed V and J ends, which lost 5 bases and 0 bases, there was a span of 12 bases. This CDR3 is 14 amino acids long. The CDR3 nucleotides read TGCGCCAGCAGTCTGGGACTGAGCTCCTACGAGCAGTACTTC. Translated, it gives CASSLGLSSYEQYF. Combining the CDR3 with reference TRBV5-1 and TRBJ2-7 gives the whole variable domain KAGVTQTPRYLIKTRGQQVTLSCSPISGHRSVSWYQQTPGQGLQFLFEYFSETQRNKGNFPGRFSGRQFSNSRSEMNVSTLELGDSALYLCASSLGLSSYEQYFGPGTRLTVT.

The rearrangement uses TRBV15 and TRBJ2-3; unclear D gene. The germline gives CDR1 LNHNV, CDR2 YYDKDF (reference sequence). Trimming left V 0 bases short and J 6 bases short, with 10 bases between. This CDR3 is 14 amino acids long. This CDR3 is CATSRDLGLDTQYF. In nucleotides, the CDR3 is TGTGCCACCAGCAGAGATCTGGGCTTGGATACGCAGTATTTT.

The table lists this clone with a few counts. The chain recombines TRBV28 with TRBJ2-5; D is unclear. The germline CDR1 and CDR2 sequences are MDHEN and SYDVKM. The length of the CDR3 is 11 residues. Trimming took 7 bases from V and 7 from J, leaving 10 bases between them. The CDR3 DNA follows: TGTGCCAGCACCACTCTCGGGACCCAGTACTTC. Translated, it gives CASTTLGTQYF.

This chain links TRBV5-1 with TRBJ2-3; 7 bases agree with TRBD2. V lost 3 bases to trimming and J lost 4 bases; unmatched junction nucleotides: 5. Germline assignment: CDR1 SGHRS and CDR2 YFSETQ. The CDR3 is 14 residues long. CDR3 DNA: TGCGCCAGCAGCTCGAGCGGGAAGGCAGATACGCAGTATTTT. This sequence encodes CASSSSGKADTQYF.

CDR3: CAWSPRTGNGYTF. CDR3 nucleotide sequence: TGTGCCTGGAGTCCACGGACAGGGAATGGCTACACCTTC. This chain connects TRBV30 to TRBJ1-2; 8 bases fit TRBD1. CDR1 is GTSNPN and CDR2 is SVGIG in the germline V gene (reference sequence). The CDR3 has 13 amino acids. Trimming cost V 2 bases and J 6 bases; bases outside gene matches: 5.

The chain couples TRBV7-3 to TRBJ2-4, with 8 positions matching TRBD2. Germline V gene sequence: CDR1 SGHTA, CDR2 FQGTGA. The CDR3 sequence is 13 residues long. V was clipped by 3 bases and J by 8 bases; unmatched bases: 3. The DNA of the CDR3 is TGTGCCAGCAGCTTTTCGGGGGGGGACATTCAGTACTTC. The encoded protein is CASSFSGGDIQYF.

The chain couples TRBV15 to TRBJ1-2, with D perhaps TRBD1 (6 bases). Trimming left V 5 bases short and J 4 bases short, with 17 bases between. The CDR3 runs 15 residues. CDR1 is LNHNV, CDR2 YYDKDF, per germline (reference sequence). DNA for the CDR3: TGTGCCACCAGCTTGAGTTATTGGACAGTCTATGGCTACACCTTC. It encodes CATSLSYWTVYGYTF.

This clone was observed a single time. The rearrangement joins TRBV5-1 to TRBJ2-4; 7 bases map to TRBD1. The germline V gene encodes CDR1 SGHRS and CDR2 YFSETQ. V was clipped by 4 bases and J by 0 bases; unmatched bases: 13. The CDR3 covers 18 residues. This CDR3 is CASSAGTAQSIAKNIQYF. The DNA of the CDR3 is TGCGCCAGCAGCGCCGGGACAGCGCAGTCGATAGCCAAAAACATTCAGTACTTC.

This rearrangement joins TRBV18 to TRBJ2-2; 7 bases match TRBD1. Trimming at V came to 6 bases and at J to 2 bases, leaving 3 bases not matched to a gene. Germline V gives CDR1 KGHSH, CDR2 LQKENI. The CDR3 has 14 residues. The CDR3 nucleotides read TGTGCCAGCTCTGGACAGGTTAACACCGGGGAGCTGTTTTTT. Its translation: CASSGQVNTGELFF. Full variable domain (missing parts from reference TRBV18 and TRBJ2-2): NAGVMQNPRHLVRRRGQEARLRCSPMKGHSHVYWYRQLPEEGLKFMVYLQKENIIDESGMPKERFSAEFPKEGPSILRIQQVVRGDSAAYFCASSGQVNTGELFFGEGSRLTVL.

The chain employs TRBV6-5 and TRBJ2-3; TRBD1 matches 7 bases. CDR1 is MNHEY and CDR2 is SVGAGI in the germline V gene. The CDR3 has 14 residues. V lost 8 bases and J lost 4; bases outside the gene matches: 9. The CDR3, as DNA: TGTGCCAGCCGACAGGGATGGAACTCAGATACGCAGTATTTT. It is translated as CASRQGWNSDTQYF.

The CDR3 coding sequence is TGTGCCAGCACCCTGGGACAGGGATACGAGCAGTACTTC. This codes for CASTLGQGYEQYF. The V call is TRBV28, the J call TRBJ2-7; the match to TRBD1 covers 9 bases. The trim removed 7 bases at V and 4 bases at J, leaving 5 bases unmatched. CDR1 and CDR2 from the germline V gene are MDHEN and SYDVKM. There are 13 residues in the CDR3. Full variable domain (outside the CDR3, taken from reference TRBV28 and TRBJ2-7): DVKVTQSSRYLVKRTGEKVFLECVQDMDHENMFWYRQDPGLGLRLIYFSYDVKMKEKGDIPEGYSVSREKKERFSLILESASTNQTSMYLCASTLGQGYEQYFGPGTRLTVT.

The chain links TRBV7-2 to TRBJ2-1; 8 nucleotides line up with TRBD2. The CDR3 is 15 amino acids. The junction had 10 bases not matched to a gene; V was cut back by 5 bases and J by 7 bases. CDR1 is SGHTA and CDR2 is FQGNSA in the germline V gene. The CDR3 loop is CASSVRSGRENEQFF. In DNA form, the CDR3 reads TGTGCCAGCAGCGTCCGGAGCGGGAGAGAAAATGAGCAGTTCTTC.